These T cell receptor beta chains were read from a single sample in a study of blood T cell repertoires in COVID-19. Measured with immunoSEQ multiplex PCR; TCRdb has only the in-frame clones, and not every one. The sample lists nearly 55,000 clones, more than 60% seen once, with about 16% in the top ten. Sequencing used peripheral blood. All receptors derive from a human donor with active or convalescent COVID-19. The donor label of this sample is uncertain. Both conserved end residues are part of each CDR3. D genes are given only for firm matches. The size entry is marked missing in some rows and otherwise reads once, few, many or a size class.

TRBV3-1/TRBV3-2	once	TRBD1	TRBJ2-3	TGTGCCAGCAGCCAGGTGACAGGGGGGCCAGATACGCAGTATTTT	CASSQVTGGPDTQYF
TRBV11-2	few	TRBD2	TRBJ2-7	TGTGCCAGCAGCTTAAAGGGGACTAGCGACTACGAGCAGTACTTC	CASSLKGTSDYEQYF
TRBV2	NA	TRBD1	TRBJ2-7	TGTGCCAGCCACTACTCCGGGACAGGGAACGAGCAGTACTTC	CASHYSGTGNEQYF
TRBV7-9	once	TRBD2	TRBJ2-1	TGTGCCAGCAGTCCCTCGGGGGGGGCCTACAATGAGCAGTTCTTC	CASSPSGGAYNEQFF
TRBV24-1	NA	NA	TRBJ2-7	TGTGCCACCAGTGTCAGGGACGAGCAGTACTTC	CATSVRDEQYF
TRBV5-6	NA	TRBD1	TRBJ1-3	TGTGCCAGCAGCCCGACAGGGGATGGAAACACCATATATTTT	CASSPTGDGNTIYF
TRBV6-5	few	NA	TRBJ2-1	TGTGCCAGCAGTTCAGCAGGGCCGAATGAGCAGTTCTTC	CASSSAGPNEQFF
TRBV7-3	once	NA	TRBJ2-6	TGTGCCAGCAGCATACCGGGAGCTGGGGCCAACGTCCTGACTTTC	CASSIPGAGANVLTF
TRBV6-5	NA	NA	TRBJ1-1	TGTGCCATTTGGCTCTCCCGAGAAGCTTTCTTT	CAIWLSREAFF
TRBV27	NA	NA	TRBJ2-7	TGTGCCAGCAGTGACTGGACCTACGAGCAGTACTTC	CASSDWTYEQYF
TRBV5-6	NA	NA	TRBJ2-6	TGTGCCAGCAGCTTGACAGTCAACTCTGGGGCCAACGTCCTGACTTTC	CASSLTVNSGANVLTF
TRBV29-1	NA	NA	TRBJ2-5	TGCAGCGTTGCCCGGGACTCGCCCCAGTACTTC	CSVARDSPQYF
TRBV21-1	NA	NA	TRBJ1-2	TGTGCCAGCAGCAGTAAAGTTCAGGGGGTGGATGGCTACACCTTC	CASSSKVQGVDGYTF
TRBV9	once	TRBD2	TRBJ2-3	TGTGCCAGCAGCGTGAGAGCGGGAGGGGGGGATACGCAGTATTTT	CASSVRAGGGDTQYF
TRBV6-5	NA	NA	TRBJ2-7	TGTGCCAGCAGGTACCCTACGGCAGGGAACTCCTACGAGCAGTACTTC	CASRYPTAGNSYEQYF
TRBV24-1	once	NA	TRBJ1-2	TGTGCCACCAGTGTTCGTACTGGCTATGGCTACACCTTC	CATSVRTGYGYTF
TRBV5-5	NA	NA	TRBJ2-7	TGTGCCAGCAGCTTGGACGACACGCCCTACGAGCAGTACTTC	CASSLDDTPYEQYF
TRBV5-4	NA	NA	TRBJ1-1	TGTGCCAGCAGCTTGGAGCCGGGGGTGAACACTGAAGCTTTCTTT	CASSLEPGVNTEAFF
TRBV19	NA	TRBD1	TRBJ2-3	TGTGCCAGTAGATCCAGGGGGTTTTCAGATACGCAGTATTTT	CASRSRGFSDTQYF
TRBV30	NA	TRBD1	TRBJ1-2	TGTGCCTGTAACTCAGGGGGCTATGGCTACACCTTC	CACNSGGYGYTF
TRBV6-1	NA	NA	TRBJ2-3	TGTGCCAGCAGTGAAGGCTTCGGGTACACAGATACGCAGTATTTT	CASSEGFGYTDTQYF
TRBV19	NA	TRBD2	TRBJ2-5	TGTGCCAGTAGTGCCGCGGGACTAGGAGGTGAGACCCAGTACTTC	CASSAAGLGGETQYF
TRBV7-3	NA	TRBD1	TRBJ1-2	TGTGCCAGCAGCGCGTTACCGGGACAGGGATATGGCTACACCTTC	CASSALPGQGYGYTF
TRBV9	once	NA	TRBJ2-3	TGTGCCAGCAGCCCCCAAGGAGGAAATACGCAGTATTTT	CASSPQGGNTQYF
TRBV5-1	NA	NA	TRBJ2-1	TGCGCCAGCAGCTTGGCCTCCGGGAACCCCCACAATGAGCAGTTCTTC	CASSLASGNPHNEQFF
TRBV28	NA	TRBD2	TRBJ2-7	TGTGCCAGCAGTTCGGGGGGGCAAAAGTACGAGCAGTACTTC	CASSSGGQKYEQYF
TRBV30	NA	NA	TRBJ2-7	TGTGCCTGGAGCGACAGTTCCCACTACGAGCAGTACTTC	CAWSDSSHYEQYF
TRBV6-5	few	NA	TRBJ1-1	TGTGCCAGCAGTTACGGGGGGGGGCAGGACACTGAAGCTTTCTTT	CASSYGGGQDTEAFF
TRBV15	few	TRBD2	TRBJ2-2	TGTGCCACCAGCAGAGAGTTACTAGCGGTTGGGACCGGGGAGCTGTTTTTT	CATSRELLAVGTGELFF
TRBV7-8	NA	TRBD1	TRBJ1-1	TGTGCCAGCAGCTTAATGGGACAGATGAACACTGAAGCTTTCTTT	CASSLMGQMNTEAFF
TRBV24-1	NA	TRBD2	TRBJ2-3	TGTGCCACCAGTGGGACGGGACTAGCGGGCACAGATACGCAGTATTTT	CATSGTGLAGTDTQYF
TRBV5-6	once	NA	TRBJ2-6	TGTGCCAGCAGCCTCGCGGGGGCCAACGTCCTGACTTTC	CASSLAGANVLTF
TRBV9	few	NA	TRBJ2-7	TGTGCCAGCAGCGTAGGGGGAGACATGCGTTACGAGCAGTACTTC	CASSVGGDMRYEQYF
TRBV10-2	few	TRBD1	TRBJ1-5	TGCGCCAGCACCATTGACAGGGGGCATGGGCCCCAGCATTTT	CASTIDRGHGPQHF
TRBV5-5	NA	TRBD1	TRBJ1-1	TGTGCCAGCAGCTTAAACCGTGGGGACAGGGCCATTTTTGAAGCTTTCTTT	CASSLNRGDRAIFEAFF
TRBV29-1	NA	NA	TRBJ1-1	TGCAGCGTCGAAGGGAGTTCTATAACATACAACACTGAAGCTTTCTTT	CSVEGSSITYNTEAFF
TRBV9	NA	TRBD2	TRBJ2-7	TGTGCCAGCAGCGCCCGAGGGGCTAGCGGGAGTGGAATCCAGGGGGAGCAGTACTTC	CASSARGASGSGIQGEQYF
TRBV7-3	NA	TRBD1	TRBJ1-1	TGTGCCAGCAGCTTACGAGGACAGGGTGCCGGGAACACTGAAGCTTTCTTT	CASSLRGQGAGNTEAFF
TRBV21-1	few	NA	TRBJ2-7	TGTGCCAGCAGCGAATGCGGACTAGCGGTCCCTCCTGACGAGCAGTACTTC	CASSECGLAVPPDEQYF
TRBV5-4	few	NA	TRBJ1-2	TGTGCCAGCAGCTTGGAGGACAGCCTAGGTCGGGGCTACACCTTC	CASSLEDSLGRGYTF
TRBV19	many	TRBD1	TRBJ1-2	TGTGCCAGTAGTAACCCGGGACAGATTCACTATGGCTACACCTTC	CASSNPGQIHYGYTF
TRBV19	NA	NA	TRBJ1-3	TGTGCCAGTAGTCCCTTTGAGGGCTCTGGAAACACCATATATTTT	CASSPFEGSGNTIYF
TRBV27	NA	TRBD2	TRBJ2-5	TGTGCCAGCAGTCCACTCGGGAGCGGGAGGATGGAGACCCAGTACTTC	CASSPLGSGRMETQYF
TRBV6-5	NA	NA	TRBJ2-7	TGTGCCAGCAGCATCATGGGGGGGGGCAACTACGAGCAGTACTTC	CASSIMGGGNYEQYF
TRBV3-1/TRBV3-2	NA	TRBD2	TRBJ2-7	TGTGCCAGCAGCCTTCGGGGGGTTAGGGAGCAGTACTTC	CASSLRGVREQYF
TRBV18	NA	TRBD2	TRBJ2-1	TGTGCCAGCTCACGACGAATCGGATTCGGACTAGCGGGGGAAAGCTCCTACAATGAGCAGTTCTTC	CASSRRIGFGLAGESSYNEQFF
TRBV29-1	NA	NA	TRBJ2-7	TGCAGCGTTGAGCGGGATTCGCGGGAGCAGTACTTC	CSVERDSREQYF
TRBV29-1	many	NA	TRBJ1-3	TGCAGCGTGCAGGGCCCCTCTGGAAACACCATATATTTT	CSVQGPSGNTIYF
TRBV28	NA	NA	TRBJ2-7	TGTGCCAGCGGCAGGGCGAATTACGAGCAGTACTTC	CASGRANYEQYF
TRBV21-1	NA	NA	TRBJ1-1	TGTGCCAGCAGCAAAGGGGGGCAGGGAAACACTGAAGCTTTCTTT	CASSKGGQGNTEAFF
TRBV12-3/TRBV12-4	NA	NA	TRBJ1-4	TGTGCCAGCAGACCGGGGGATAAAGGAAAACTGTTTTTT	CASRPGDKGKLFF
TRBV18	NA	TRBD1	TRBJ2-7	TGTGCCAGCTCACCCGGGACAGAACGCTACGAGCAGTACTTC	CASSPGTERYEQYF
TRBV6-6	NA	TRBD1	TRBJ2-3	TGTGCCAGCAGTTACCGGGGACAGGTCGCAGATACGCAGTATTTT	CASSYRGQVADTQYF
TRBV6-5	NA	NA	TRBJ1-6	TGTGCCAGCAGTCAGCAGGGGTCAGATTCACCCCTCCACTTT	CASSQQGSDSPLHF
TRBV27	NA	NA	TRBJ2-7	TGTGCCAGCAGTTTTGTAGGGGCTAACTCCTACGAGCAGTACTTC	CASSFVGANSYEQYF